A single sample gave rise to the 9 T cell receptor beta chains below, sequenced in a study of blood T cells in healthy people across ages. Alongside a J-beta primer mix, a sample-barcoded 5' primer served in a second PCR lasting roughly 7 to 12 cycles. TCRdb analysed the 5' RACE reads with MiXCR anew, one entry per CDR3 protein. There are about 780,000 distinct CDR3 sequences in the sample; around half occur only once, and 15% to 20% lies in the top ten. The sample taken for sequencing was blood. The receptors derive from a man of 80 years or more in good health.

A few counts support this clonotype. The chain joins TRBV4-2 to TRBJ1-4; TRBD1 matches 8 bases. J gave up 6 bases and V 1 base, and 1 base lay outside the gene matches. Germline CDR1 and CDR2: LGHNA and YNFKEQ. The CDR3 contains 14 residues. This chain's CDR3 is CASSQGTGHEKLFF. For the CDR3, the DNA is TGTGCCAGCAGCCAAGGGACAGGGCATGAAAAACTGTTTTTT.

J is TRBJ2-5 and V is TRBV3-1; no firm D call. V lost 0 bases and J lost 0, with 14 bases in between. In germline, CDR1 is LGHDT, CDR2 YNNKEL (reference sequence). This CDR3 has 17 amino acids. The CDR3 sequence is CASSQDLVQSYQETQYF. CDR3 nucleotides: TGTGCCAGCAGCCAAGATCTGGTCCAGTCGTACCAAGAGACCCAGTACTTC.

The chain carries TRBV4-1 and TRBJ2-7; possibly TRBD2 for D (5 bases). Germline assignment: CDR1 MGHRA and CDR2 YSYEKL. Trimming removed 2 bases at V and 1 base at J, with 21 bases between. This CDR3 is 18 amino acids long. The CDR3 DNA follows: TGCGCCAGCAGCCAACCAACTGGAGAGGGTCGCTTTTCCTACGAGCAGTACTTC. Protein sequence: CASSQPTGEGRFSYEQYF.

CDR3 in DNA: TGTGCCAGCAGCCCGGGACAGACAAATAATTCACCCCTCCACTTT. It is translated as CASSPGQTNNSPLHF. The V and J genes are TRBV6-2 or TRBV6-3 and TRBJ1-6, with 7 bases fitting TRBD1. CDR1 and CDR2 (germline): MNHEY, SVGEGT. Unmatched junction bases numbered 7, after V lost 6 bases and J lost 5 bases. The length of the CDR3 is 15 residues.

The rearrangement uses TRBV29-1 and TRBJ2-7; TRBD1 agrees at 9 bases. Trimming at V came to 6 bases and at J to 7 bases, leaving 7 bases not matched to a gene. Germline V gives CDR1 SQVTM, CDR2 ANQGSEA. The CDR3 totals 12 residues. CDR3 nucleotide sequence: TGCAGCGTAGACACAGGGGGCATTGAGCAGTACTTC. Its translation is CSVDTGGIEQYF.

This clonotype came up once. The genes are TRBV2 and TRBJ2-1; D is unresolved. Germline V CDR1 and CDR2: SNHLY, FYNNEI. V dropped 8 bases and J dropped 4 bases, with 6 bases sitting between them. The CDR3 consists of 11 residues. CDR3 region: CASATYNEQFF. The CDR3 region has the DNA TGTGCCAGCGCCACGTACAATGAGCAGTTCTTC.

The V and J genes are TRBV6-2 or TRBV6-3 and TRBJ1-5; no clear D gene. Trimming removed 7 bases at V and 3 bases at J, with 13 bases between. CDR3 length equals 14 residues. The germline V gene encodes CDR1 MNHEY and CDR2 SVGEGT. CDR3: CASTRRGVNQPQHF. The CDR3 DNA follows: TGTGCCAGCACCCGACGCGGGGTCAATCAGCCCCAGCATTTT.

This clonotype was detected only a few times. CDR3: CSVGLATRTDTQYF. The CDR3, as DNA: TGCAGCGTAGGACTAGCGACCCGCACAGATACGCAGTATTTT. This rearrangement joins TRBV29-1 to TRBJ2-3; 9 bases are shared with TRBD2. Germline V CDR1 and CDR2: SQVTM, ANQGSEA. V gave up 6 bases and J gave up 1 base; unmatched junction bases: 5. The CDR3 totals 14 residues.

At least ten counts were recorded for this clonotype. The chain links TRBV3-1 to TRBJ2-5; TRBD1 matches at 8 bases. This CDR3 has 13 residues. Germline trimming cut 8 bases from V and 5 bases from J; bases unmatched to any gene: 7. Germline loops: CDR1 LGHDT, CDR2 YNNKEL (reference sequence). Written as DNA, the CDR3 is TGTGCCAGCTCCCGGACAGGGACCGAGACCCAGTACTTC. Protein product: CASSRTGTETQYF.